This is a list of T cell receptor beta chains from one sample in a study of cytomegalovirus exposure and HLA in healthy donors. TCRdb keeps only in-frame clones here, not all; method: immunoSEQ multiplex PCR. The sample lists approximately 240,000 clones, 77% occurring once. The specimen sequenced was PBMCs. These receptors were taken from a woman aged 55 to 70 in good health and CMV-seropositive. CDR3s include the opening cysteine and the closing phenylalanine or tryptophan. Each record gives: J gene, clone size, V gene, D gene, CDR3 protein, CDR3 DNA. D genes are given only for firm matches. A clone size is listed for some rows: how often the clone was seen (once, few, many), or a class if it is expanded.

TRBJ2-5	once	TRBV5-4	.	CASSLAGAGSQETQYF	TGTGCCAGCAGCTTGGCTGGGGCGGGGAGTCAAGAGACCCAGTACTTC
TRBJ2-3	.	TRBV5-6	TRBD2	CASSLSSGAPYTQYF	TGTGCCAGCAGCTTATCTAGCGGGGCTCCATATACGCAGTATTTT
TRBJ1-5	.	TRBV15	TRBD1	CATSREGARERQPQHF	TGTGCCACCAGCAGGGAGGGGGCGCGGGAACGTCAGCCCCAGCATTTT
TRBJ1-6	.	TRBV28	TRBD1	CASSSLDRDNSPLHF	TGTGCCAGCAGTTCCTTGGACAGGGACAATTCACCCCTCCACTTT
TRBJ2-7	.	TRBV5-4	TRBD1	CASSTRTGFYEQYF	TGTGCCAGCAGCACAAGGACAGGGTTCTACGAGCAGTACTTC
TRBJ1-4	.	TRBV7-2	.	CASTPGGGVWSNEKLFF	TGTGCCAGCACCCCGGGGGGGGGCGTTTGGTCTAATGAAAAACTGTTTTTT
TRBJ1-6	.	TRBV15	.	CATSRVEGGSPLHF	TGTGCCACCAGCAGAGTAGAAGGGGGTTCACCCCTCCACTTT
TRBJ2-7	.	TRBV28	TRBD2	CASRERGGGEQYF	TGTGCCAGCAGAGAGCGGGGGGGCGGCGAGCAGTACTTC
TRBJ2-7	.	TRBV7-6	TRBD2	CASSFGGVEYEQYF	TGTGCCAGCAGCTTTGGGGGGGTAGAATACGAGCAGTACTTC
TRBJ1-2	.	TRBV6-5	TRBD1	CASRRDSYGYTF	TGTGCCAGCAGACGGGACAGCTATGGCTACACCTTC
TRBJ1-2	.	TRBV18	TRBD1	CASSPTGVDGYTF	TGTGCCAGCTCCCCGACAGGGGTGGATGGCTACACCTTC
TRBJ2-4	.	TRBV15	TRBD2	CATSGWGGDKNIQYF	TGTGCCACCAGCGGTTGGGGGGGGGACAAAAACATTCAGTACTTC
TRBJ2-2	.	TRBV6-1	.	CASTLGGGTGELFF	TGTGCCAGCACCCTGGGAGGGGGCACCGGGGAGCTGTTTTTT
TRBJ1-3	.	TRBV6-5	.	CASRRRTTGNTIYF	TGTGCCAGCAGACGACGAACTACTGGAAACACCATATATTTT
TRBJ2-7	.	TRBV2	.	CASRREVIYEQYF	TGTGCCAGCAGGCGTGAAGTGATCTACGAGCAGTACTTC
TRBJ2-3	once	TRBV27	.	CASISYTDTQYF	TGTGCCAGCATCAGTTACACAGATACGCAGTATTTT
TRBJ1-2	.	TRBV27	.	CASSFLPLNQGRGYGYTF	TGTGCCAGCAGTTTTCTTCCGTTAAACCAGGGGCGCGGCTATGGCTACACCTTC
TRBJ2-5	few	TRBV7-9	.	CASSRMGGAGETQYF	TGTGCCAGCAGCCGGATGGGGGGGGCAGGAGAGACCCAGTACTTC
TRBJ2-3	.	TRBV4-1	.	CASSQGWGADTQYF	TGCGCCAGCAGCCAAGGATGGGGGGCAGATACGCAGTATTTT
TRBJ2-3	.	TRBV5-1	.	CASSLEGRGPDTQYF	TGCGCCAGCAGCTTGGAAGGGAGAGGACCAGATACGCAGTATTTT
TRBJ2-3	.	TRBV4-1	TRBD1	CASSQAPGQETDTQYF	TGCGCCAGCAGCCAAGCCCCGGGACAGGAAACAGATACGCAGTATTTT
TRBJ1-5	.	TRBV6-6	.	CASSYSTLTMDQPQHF	TGTGCCAGCAGTTACTCTACGCTTACAATGGATCAGCCCCAGCATTTT
TRBJ2-7	.	TRBV30	TRBD1	CAWSRQGESHYEQYF	TGTGCCTGGAGCCGACAGGGCGAGTCCCACTACGAGCAGTACTTC
TRBJ2-3	.	TRBV11-3	TRBD2	CASSLGLADTDTQYF	TGTGCCAGCAGCTTAGGCCTAGCGGACACAGATACGCAGTATTTT
TRBJ1-5	once	TRBV12-5	.	CASDRGREYSNQPQHF	TGTGCTAGTGATCGGGGGAGGGAATATAGCAATCAGCCCCAGCATTTT
TRBJ1-5	.	TRBV27	.	CASRGLSRNQPQHF	TGTGCCAGCAGGGGGCTTAGCCGCAATCAGCCCCAGCATTTT
TRBJ2-7	.	TRBV4-2	.	CASSQGRREQYF	TGTGCCAGCAGCCAAGGGCGGCGCGAGCAGTACTTC
TRBJ1-4	.	TRBV6-6	.	CASSSPTATNEKLFF	TGTGCCAGCAGTTCCCCCACAGCAACTAATGAAAAACTGTTTTTT
TRBJ1-2	.	TRBV29-1	TRBD1	CNVSEMTGVNYGYTF	TGCAACGTTTCCGAAATGACAGGGGTTAACTATGGCTACACCTTC
TRBJ2-7	.	TRBV7-9	TRBD2	CASSLGGITSGSANEQYF	TGTGCCAGCAGCTTAGGGGGCATTACTAGCGGGAGCGCCAACGAGCAGTACTTC
TRBJ2-7	.	TRBV13	TRBD2	CASSLGLAGEFNEQYF	TGTGCCAGCAGCTTAGGCCTAGCGGGAGAGTTCAACGAGCAGTACTTC
TRBJ1-2	.	TRBV5-1	TRBD1	CASSVGTVYGYTF	TGCGCCAGCAGCGTCGGGACAGTCTATGGCTACACCTTC
TRBJ2-6	.	TRBV9	.	CASTRSGANVLTF	TGTGCCAGCACCAGGTCTGGGGCCAACGTCCTGACTTTC
TRBJ1-6	.	TRBV18	.	CASSLTNPRGNNSPLHF	TGTGCCAGCTCACTAACAAACCCACGGGGAAATAATTCACCCCTCCACTTT
TRBJ2-3	.	TRBV5-1	TRBD1	CASSFLGQGADTQYF	TGCGCCAGCAGCTTCTTAGGACAGGGCGCAGATACGCAGTATTTT
TRBJ1-2	.	TRBV25-1	.	CASSESRNYGYTF	TGTGCCAGCAGTGAATCTAGGAACTATGGCTACACCTTC
TRBJ1-1	.	TRBV29-1	TRBD1	CSVEFPYRGDEAFF	TGCAGCGTTGAATTTCCCTACAGGGGGGATGAAGCTTTCTTT
TRBJ2-7	.	TRBV11-3	TRBD1	CASSPGTGTHEQYF	TGTGCCAGCAGCCCCGGGACAGGGACCCACGAGCAGTACTTC
TRBJ2-1	.	TRBV9	TRBD2	CASSVGGGGAHEQFF	TGTGCCAGCAGCGTAGGGGGCGGGGGGGCCCATGAGCAGTTCTTC
TRBJ2-1	.	TRBV5-1	.	CASSLGGGSSYNEQFF	TGCGCCAGCAGCTTGGGCGGCGGTAGCTCCTACAATGAGCAGTTCTTC
TRBJ2-5	.	TRBV6-6	.	CASSYFRDGEAQYF	TGTGCCAGCAGTTACTTCAGGGATGGGGAGGCCCAGTACTTC
TRBJ2-7	.	TRBV7-3	.	CASSPTAQGHYEQYF	TGTGCCAGCAGCCCAACGGCCCAGGGCCACTACGAGCAGTACTTC
TRBJ1-6	.	TRBV14	.	CASSPGLINSPLHF	TGTGCCAGCAGCCCGGGACTGATCAATTCACCCCTCCACTTT
TRBJ2-5	.	TRBV30	TRBD1	CAWSVQGQGQETQYF	TGTGCCTGGAGTGTACAGGGACAGGGACAAGAGACCCAGTACTTC
TRBJ1-4	.	TRBV28	.	CASSQGGDTNEKLFF	TGTGCCAGCAGTCAGGGAGGAGACACTAATGAAAAACTGTTTTTT
TRBJ1-1	once	TRBV2	.	CASKGEMNTEAFF	TGTGCCAGCAAAGGAGAGATGAACACTGAAGCTTTCTTT
TRBJ1-2	.	TRBV30	TRBD1	CAWWRDRNDGYTF	TGTGCCTGGTGGCGGGACAGGAACGATGGCTACACCTTC